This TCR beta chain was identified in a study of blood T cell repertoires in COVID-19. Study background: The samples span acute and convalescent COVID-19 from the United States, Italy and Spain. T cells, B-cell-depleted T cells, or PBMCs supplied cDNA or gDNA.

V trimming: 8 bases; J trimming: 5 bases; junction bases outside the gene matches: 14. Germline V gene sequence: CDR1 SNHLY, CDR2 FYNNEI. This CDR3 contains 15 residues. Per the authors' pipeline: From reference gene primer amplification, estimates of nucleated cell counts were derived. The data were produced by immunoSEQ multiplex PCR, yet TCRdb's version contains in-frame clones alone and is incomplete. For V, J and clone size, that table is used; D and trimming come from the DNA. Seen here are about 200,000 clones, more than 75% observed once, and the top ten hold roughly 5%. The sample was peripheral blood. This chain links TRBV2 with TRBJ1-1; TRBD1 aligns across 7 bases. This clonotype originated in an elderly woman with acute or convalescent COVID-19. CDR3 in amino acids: CASAFEGARYTEAFF. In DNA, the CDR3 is TGTGCCAGCGCGTTCGAGGGGGCGCGATATACTGAAGCTTTCTTT.